The source of this TCR beta chain is a study of post-analysis software for immune sequencing data. Notes on the study in general: F measure clustering grouped samples strongly by preparation batch. There was significantly lower normalized Chao1 diversity in multiple sclerosis patients than in controls.

The TCR beta cDNA libraries contained unique molecular identifiers. A single record per CDR3 protein comes from TCRdb applying MiXCR to the PCR reads. The profile shows approximately 730,000 distinct CDR3 sequences, roughly 27% of them singletons. On this clonotype itself: Its antigen is unidentified.

The clonotype was recovered from a girl aged 5-17 years with multiple sclerosis. Sequences were obtained from blood.

CDR3 coding DNA: TGTGCCAGCAGTCTTACAAGGTCGGCAGATACGCAGTATTTT. This gives the protein CASSLTRSADTQYF. The V gene is TRBV2, the J gene TRBJ2-3; D not resolved. Between the trimmed V and J ends, which lost 5 bases and 4 bases, there was a span of 13 bases. The CDR3 covers 14 residues. CDR1 is SNHLY, CDR2 FYNNEI, per germline.